Below, one T cell receptor (beta chain) is given with its context. This specimen belongs to a study of blood T cell repertoires in COVID-19. Background on the study: The samples span acute and convalescent COVID-19 from the United States, Italy and Spain.

Per the original data handling: Amplification with reference gene primers provided the estimates of nucleated cell counts. Clones were sequenced by immunoSEQ multiplex PCR, and TCRdb holds only the in-frame ones, with some missing. D and trimming come from the DNA, and the V and J calls and clone size come from that table. The sample includes roughly 300,000 clones, approximately 84% of them seen just once. The V gene end was trimmed by 0 bases and the J gene end by 5 bases; junction bases not matched to a gene: 17. Germline loops: CDR1 LGHNA, CDR2 YNFKEQ. This CDR3 comprises 19 residues. The chain recombines TRBV4-2 with TRBJ2-5; TRBD1 agrees at 8 bases. The receptor was isolated from a man younger than 45 who had recovered from COVID-19. The sample consisted of PBMCs or T cells enriched from blood (not recorded which). In DNA, the CDR3 is TGTGCCAGCAGCCAAGACAGGGTGGGTCCGGGACAGGTCTTCGAGACCCAGTACTTC. It is translated as CASSQDRVGPGQVFETQYF.